This TCR beta chain was retrieved from a study of blood T cell repertoires in COVID-19. Study-level background: Sources were T cells, B-cell-depleted T cells, or PBMCs; the material itself was cDNA or gDNA.

Study processing details: For nucleated cells, counts were estimated from reference gene primer amplification. Produced via immunoSEQ multiplex PCR; TCRdb's table is partial and in-frame only. The D gene and trimming were derived from the DNA, and the V and J assignments and clone size from that table. This table has 80,000 or so clones, approximately 86% appearing once. Trimming took off 1 base at V and 3 bases at J, with 15 bases between the two ends. Germline V gene data show CDR1 as MNHEY and CDR2 as SVGAGI. The length of the CDR3 is 16 residues. This clonotype was sampled from a human donor in a cohort sampled during active COVID-19. The chain has TRBV6-5 and TRBJ1-2, with D tentatively TRBD1 (6 bases). Sequencing was carried out using peripheral blood. CDR3 nucleotides: TGTGCCAGCAGTTACTACTGGCGGACAGACCACTATGGCTACACCTTC. Residues: CASSYYWRTDHYGYTF.